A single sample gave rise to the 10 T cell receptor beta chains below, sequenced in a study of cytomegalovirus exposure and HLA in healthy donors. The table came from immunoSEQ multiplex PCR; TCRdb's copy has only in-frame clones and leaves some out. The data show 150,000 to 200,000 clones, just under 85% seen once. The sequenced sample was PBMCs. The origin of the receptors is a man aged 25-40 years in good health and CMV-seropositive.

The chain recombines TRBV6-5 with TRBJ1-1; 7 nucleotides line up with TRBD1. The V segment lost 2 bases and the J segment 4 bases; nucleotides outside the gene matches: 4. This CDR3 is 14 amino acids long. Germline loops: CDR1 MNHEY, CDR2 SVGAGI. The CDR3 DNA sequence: TGTGCCAGCAGTTACCGCAGGGGGAGCACTGAAGCTTTCTTT. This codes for CASSYRRGSTEAFF.

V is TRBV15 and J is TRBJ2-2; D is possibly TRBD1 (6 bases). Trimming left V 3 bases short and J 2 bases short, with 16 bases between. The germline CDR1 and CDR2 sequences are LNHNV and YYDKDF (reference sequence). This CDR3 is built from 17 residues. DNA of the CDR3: TGTGCCACCAGCAGGGCCCCCGGGACACACAACACCGGGGAGCTGTTTTTT. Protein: CATSRAPGTHNTGELFF.

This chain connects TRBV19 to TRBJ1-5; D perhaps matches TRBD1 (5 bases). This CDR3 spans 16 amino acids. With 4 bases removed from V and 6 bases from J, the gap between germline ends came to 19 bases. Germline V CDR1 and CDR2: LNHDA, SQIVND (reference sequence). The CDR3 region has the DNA TGTGCCAGTAGTACTACCGGGATGGGGGAGGGTCAGCCCCAGCATTTT. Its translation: CASSTTGMGEGQPQHF.

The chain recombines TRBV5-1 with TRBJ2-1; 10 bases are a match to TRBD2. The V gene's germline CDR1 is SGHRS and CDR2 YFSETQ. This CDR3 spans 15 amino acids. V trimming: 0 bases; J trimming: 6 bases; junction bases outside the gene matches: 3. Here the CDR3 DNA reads TGCGCCAGCAGCTTGGAAGTAGCGGGGGGCAATGAGCAGTTCTTC. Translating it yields CASSLEVAGGNEQFF.

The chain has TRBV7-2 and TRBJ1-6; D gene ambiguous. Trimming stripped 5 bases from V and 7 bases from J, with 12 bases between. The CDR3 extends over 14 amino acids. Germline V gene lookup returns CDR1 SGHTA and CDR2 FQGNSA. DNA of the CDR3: TGTGCCAGCAGCGCTGACGGACTAAATTCACCCCTCCACTTT. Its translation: CASSADGLNSPLHF.

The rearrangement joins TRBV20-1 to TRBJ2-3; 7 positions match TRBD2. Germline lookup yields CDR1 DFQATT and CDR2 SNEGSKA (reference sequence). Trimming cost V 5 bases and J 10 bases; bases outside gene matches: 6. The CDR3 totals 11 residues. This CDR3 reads CSAGLGYAQYF. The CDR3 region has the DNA TGCAGTGCTGGACTAGGCTATGCGCAGTATTTT.

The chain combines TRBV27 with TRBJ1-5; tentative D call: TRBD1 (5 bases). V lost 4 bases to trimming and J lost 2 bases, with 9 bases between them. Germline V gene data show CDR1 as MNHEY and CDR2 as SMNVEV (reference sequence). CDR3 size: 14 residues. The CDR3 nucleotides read TGTGCCAGCAGTTGGGGGGATGGCAATCAGCCCCAGCATTTT. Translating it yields CASSWGDGNQPQHF.

The CDR3 here is CASSRDPGLNEQFF. CDR3 in DNA: TGCGCCAGCAGCCGCGACCCGGGACTCAATGAGCAGTTCTTC. The chain employs TRBV4-1 and TRBJ2-1; tentatively, D is TRBD2 (6 bases). The CDR3 spans 14 residues. Germline V gives CDR1 MGHRA, CDR2 YSYEKL. Trimming pared 4 bases from V and 6 bases from J, leaving 13 bases between.

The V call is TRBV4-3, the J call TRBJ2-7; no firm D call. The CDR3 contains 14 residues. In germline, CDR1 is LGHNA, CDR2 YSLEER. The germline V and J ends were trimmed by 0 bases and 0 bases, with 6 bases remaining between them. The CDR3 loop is CASSQEIGSYEQYF. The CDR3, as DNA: TGCGCCAGCAGCCAAGAGATCGGCTCCTACGAGCAGTACTTC.

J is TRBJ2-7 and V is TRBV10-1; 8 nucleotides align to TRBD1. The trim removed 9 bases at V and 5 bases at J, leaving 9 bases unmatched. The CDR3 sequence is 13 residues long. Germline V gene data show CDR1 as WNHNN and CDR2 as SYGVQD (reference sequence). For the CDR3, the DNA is TGCGCCAGAGGCGCCGGGACAGGCCACGAGCAGTACTTC. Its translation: CARGAGTGHEQYF.